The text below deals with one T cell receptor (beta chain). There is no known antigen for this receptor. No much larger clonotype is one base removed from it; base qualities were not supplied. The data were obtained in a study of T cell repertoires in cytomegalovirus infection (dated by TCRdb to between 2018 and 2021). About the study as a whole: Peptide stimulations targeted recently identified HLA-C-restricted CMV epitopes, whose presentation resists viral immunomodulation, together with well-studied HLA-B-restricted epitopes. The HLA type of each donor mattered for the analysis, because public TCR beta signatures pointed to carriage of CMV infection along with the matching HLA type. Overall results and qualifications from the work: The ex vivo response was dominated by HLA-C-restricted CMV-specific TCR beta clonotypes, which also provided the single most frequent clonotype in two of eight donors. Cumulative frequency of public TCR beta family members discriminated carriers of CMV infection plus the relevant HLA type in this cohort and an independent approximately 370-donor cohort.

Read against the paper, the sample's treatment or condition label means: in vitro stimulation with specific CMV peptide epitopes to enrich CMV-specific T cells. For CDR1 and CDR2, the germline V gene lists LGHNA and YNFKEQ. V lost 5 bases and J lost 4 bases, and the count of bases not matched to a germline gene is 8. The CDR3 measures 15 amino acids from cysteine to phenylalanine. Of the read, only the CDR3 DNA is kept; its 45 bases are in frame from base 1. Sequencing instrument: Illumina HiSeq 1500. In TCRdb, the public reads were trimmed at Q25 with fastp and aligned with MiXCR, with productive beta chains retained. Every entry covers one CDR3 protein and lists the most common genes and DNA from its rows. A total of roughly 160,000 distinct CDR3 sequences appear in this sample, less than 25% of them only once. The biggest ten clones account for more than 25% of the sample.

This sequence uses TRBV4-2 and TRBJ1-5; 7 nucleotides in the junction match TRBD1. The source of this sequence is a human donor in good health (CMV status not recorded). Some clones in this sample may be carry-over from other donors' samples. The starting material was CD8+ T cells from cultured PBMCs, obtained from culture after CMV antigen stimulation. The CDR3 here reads CASSSNRGFNQPQHF. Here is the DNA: TGTGCCAGCAGCTCTAACAGGGGTTTTAATCAGCCCCAGCATTTT.